These 31 T cell receptor beta chains were sequenced from one sample in a study of Graves' ophthalmopathy and Graves' hyperthyroidism. The sequenced template was RNA, covering the TCR beta CDR3 region. HTBI primers were used in a first-round RT-PCR, which preceded a second-round multiplex PCR. TCRdb fed the multiplex PCR reads into MiXCR, producing one record per CDR3 protein. Seen here are about 340,000 distinct CDR3 sequences, roughly 15% observed once, and the top ten hold approximately 13%. The sequenced material came from peripheral blood. The receptors originated from an adult man with Graves' ophthalmopathy.

This clonotype has ten or more counts. The chain is built from TRBV6-2 or TRBV6-3 and TRBJ2-2, with D perhaps TRBD2 (5 bases). The germline V gene has CDR1 MNHEY and CDR2 SVGEGT. The germline V and J ends were trimmed by 4 bases and 7 bases, with 13 bases remaining between them. CDR3 length: 14 residues. CDR3 DNA: TGTGCCAGCAGTTTCTTGCCGGGGAACGGGGAGCTGTTTTTT. This codes for CASSFLPGNGELFF.

This clonotype was recorded at least ten times. V gene TRBV11-1 combines with J gene TRBJ2-2, with 8 bases identical to TRBD1. This CDR3 contains 17 residues. The germline V gene encodes CDR1 SGHAT and CDR2 FQDESV (reference sequence). V trimming: 2 bases; J trimming: 4 bases; junction bases outside the gene matches: 9. This CDR3 is CASSLLEQGASTGELFF. CDR3 coding DNA: TGTGCCAGCAGCTTACTTGAGCAGGGGGCAAGCACCGGGGAGCTGTTTTTT.

The V gene is TRBV18, the J gene TRBJ1-1; D call uncertain. The germline gives CDR1 KGHSH, CDR2 LQKENI. Trimming took off 2 bases at V and 1 base at J, with 5 bases between the two ends. The CDR3 length is 13 residues. CDR3 sequence: CASSPNPNTEAFF. CDR3 DNA: TGTGCCAGCTCACCAAATCCGAACACTGAAGCTTTCTTT.

This clonotype was detected many times. The chain carries TRBV5-1 and TRBJ1-2; maybe TRBD1 (5 bases). The CDR3 is 15 residues long. V lost 4 bases, J lost 6 bases, and 19 bases lay in between. Looked up from germline, CDR1 is SGHRS and CDR2 is YFSETQ. The CDR3 bases are TGCGCCAGCAGCGCCGACGGGACTCTCCGCGATGGCTACACCTTC. Translating it yields CASSADGTLRDGYTF.

This clonotype was observed at least ten times. The J gene is TRBJ2-7, the V gene TRBV12-3 or TRBV12-4; tentative D call: TRBD1 (6 bases). The CDR3 loop spans 13 amino acids. V was cut by 8 bases and J by 6 bases, with 17 bases left in between. Here the CDR3 DNA reads TGTGCCAGCTACCCGAGGGGGTCTAGCGAGCAGTACTTC. Translating gives CASYPRGSSEQYF.

This clonotype was seen repeatedly, ten times or more. The genes are TRBV6-2 or TRBV6-3 and TRBJ1-1; 8 positions match TRBD1. J lost 3 bases, V lost 6 bases, and 3 bases had no gene match. The CDR3 contains 13 residues. CDR1 MNHEY and CDR2 SVGEGT come from the germline V gene. CDR3 DNA: TGTGCCAGCAGGAGACAGGGGTACACTGAAGCTTTCTTT. Its protein product is CASRRQGYTEAFF.

This clonotype was counted many times. The chain combines TRBV6-2 or TRBV6-3 with TRBJ1-3; no clear D gene. Germline assignment: CDR1 MNHEY and CDR2 SVGEGT. V gave up 2 bases and J gave up 0 bases, with 17 bases separating them. The CDR3 is 18 amino acids. The CDR3 region is CASSYGQEGTISGNTIYF. Written as DNA, the CDR3 is TGTGCCAGCAGTTACGGCCAGGAGGGAACTATCTCTGGAAACACCATATATTTT.

This clonotype was seen many times. The V and J genes are TRBV11-1 and TRBJ2-3; the D is unclear. CDR3 length: 14 residues. Per the germline V gene, CDR1 is SGHAT and CDR2 is FQDESV (reference sequence). Trimming pared 3 bases from V and 3 bases from J, leaving 10 bases between. CDR3 coding DNA: TGTGCCAGCAGCTTGACCGCACCAACAGATACGCAGTATTTT. This translates into CASSLTAPTDTQYF. The full variable domain, its missing parts supplied by reference TRBV11-1 and TRBJ2-3, is EAEVAQSPRYKITEKSQAVAFWCDPISGHATLYWYRQILGQGPELLVQFQDESVVDDSQLPKDRFSAERLKGVDSTLKIQPAELGDSAMYLCASSLTAPTDTQYFGPGTRLTVL.

The rearrangement uses TRBV12-3 or TRBV12-4 and TRBJ1-1; 7 positions agree with TRBD1. V was pared by 6 bases and J by 6 bases, with 10 bases of the junction left unmatched. There are 14 residues in the CDR3. The CDR3 region has the DNA TGTGCCAGCAGGCTTACAGGGGAAAGGGCTGAAGCTTTCTTT. Its translation is CASRLTGERAEAFF.

This clonotype was seen at least ten times. J is TRBJ2-7 and V is TRBV5-1; D is unresolved. The CDR3 loop spans 14 amino acids. Germline CDR1 and CDR2: SGHRS and YFSETQ. V was pared by 1 base and J by 4 bases, with 12 bases between. The CDR3 protein is CASSLSVLRYEQYF. The CDR3 DNA follows: TGCGCCAGCAGCTTGTCCGTTCTGAGGTACGAGCAGTACTTC.

This clonotype has at least ten counts. The chain carries TRBV20-1 and TRBJ1-6; 7 bases are a match to TRBD1. Germline V gives CDR1 DFQATT, CDR2 SNEGSKA (reference sequence). V was clipped by 2 bases and J by 0 bases; unmatched bases: 7. CDR3 length: 17 amino acids. This chain's CDR3 is CSARIDRASSYNSPLHF. The CDR3 region has the DNA TGCAGTGCTAGAATCGACAGGGCGAGCTCCTATAATTCACCCCTCCACTTT.

This clonotype was observed many times. The chain couples TRBV30 to TRBJ2-5, with D hard to call. V was cut by 0 bases and J by 7 bases, with 9 bases left in between. The CDR3 runs to 12 residues. Germline CDR1 is GTSNPN and CDR2 is SVGIG (reference sequence). The CDR3: CAWSVLGGTQYF. The CDR3, as DNA: TGTGCCTGGAGTGTACTTGGTGGGACCCAGTACTTC.

This clonotype was found many times. The chain carries TRBV12-3 or TRBV12-4 and TRBJ1-5; a weak D match, TRBD1 (6 bases). Between the trimmed V and J ends, which lost 2 bases and 10 bases, there was a span of 15 bases. There are 14 residues in the CDR3. CDR3 sequence: CASSLQGKLIPQHF. The CDR3 region has the DNA TGTGCCAGCAGTTTACAGGGGAAGCTTATTCCCCAGCATTTT.

The chain recombines TRBV28 with TRBJ1-1; no clear D gene. Germline-derived CDR1 and CDR2 are MDHEN and SYDVKM. This CDR3 region has 12 residues. Trimming left V 8 bases short and J 3 bases short, with 10 bases between. The CDR3 loop reads CASDGIHTEAFF. The CDR3, as DNA: TGTGCCAGCGACGGGATCCACACTGAAGCTTTCTTT.

This clonotype was seen ten or more times. The genes are TRBV6-4 and TRBJ1-6; D might be TRBD1 (5 bases). Germline assignment: CDR1 MRHNA and CDR2 SNTAGT. The CDR3 is made up of 15 amino acids. V dropped 5 bases and J dropped 8 bases, with 16 bases sitting between them. For the CDR3, the DNA is TGTGCCAGCAGTTATGGGGACCGCGAGTATTCACCCCTCCACTTT. As protein: CASSYGDREYSPLHF.

This clonotype has a count of ten or more. The CDR3 reads CASSFSSSGGGQETQYF. For the CDR3, the DNA is TGTGCCAGCAGCTTTTCCAGCTCAGGCGGGGGACAAGAGACCCAGTACTTC. The rearrangement joins TRBV11-1 to TRBJ2-5; 7 bases match TRBD2. With V trimmed by 3 bases and J by 2 bases, 12 bases remained unmatched. The CDR3 spans 17 residues. CDR1 SGHAT and CDR2 FQDESV come from the germline V gene (reference sequence). The whole variable domain, remainder taken from reference TRBV11-1 and TRBJ2-5, is EAEVAQSPRYKITEKSQAVAFWCDPISGHATLYWYRQILGQGPELLVQFQDESVVDDSQLPKDRFSAERLKGVDSTLKIQPAELGDSAMYLCASSFSSSGGGQETQYFGPGTRLLVL.

There are many counts of this clonotype. V gene TRBV6-1 combines with J gene TRBJ2-7, with 8 bases identical to TRBD2. The germline gives CDR1 MNHNS, CDR2 SASEGT. This CDR3 comprises 14 residues. The V segment lost 6 bases and the J segment 1 base; nucleotides outside the gene matches: 5. The CDR3 loop reads CASSGLAASYEQYF. For the CDR3, the DNA is TGTGCCAGCAGCGGACTAGCCGCTTCCTACGAGCAGTACTTC.

This clonotype was detected many times. J is TRBJ1-5 and V is TRBV12-3 or TRBV12-4; 11 nucleotides agree with TRBD1. Losses at the gene ends were 6 bases for V and 7 bases for J; bases not matched to a gene: 8. The CDR3 runs to 15 residues. The CDR3 DNA is TGTGCCAGCAGGCAGGACAGGGGGCGTGGACAGCCCCAGCATTTT. This gives the protein CASRQDRGRGQPQHF.

In this sample, this clonotype turned up many times. The chain carries TRBV30 and TRBJ1-2; D unresolved. The V gene lost 3 bases and the J gene lost 7 bases, with 15 bases spanning the gap. Germline V gene sequence: CDR1 GTSNPN, CDR2 SVGIG (reference sequence). This CDR3 spans 13 amino acids. CDR3 DNA: TGTGCCTGGAGCGAAGACCGACAAGCTGGCTACACCTTC. Residues: CAWSEDRQAGYTF.

This clonotype was picked up many times. The gene calls are TRBV9 and TRBJ1-1; TRBD1 matches at 7 bases. Germline CDR1 and CDR2: SGDLS and YYNGEE. Trimming took 2 bases from V and 6 from J; bases not matched to a gene: 10. The CDR3 is 15 amino acids. The CDR3 DNA reads TGTGCCAGCAGCGTTGGCGACAGGGTTTTTCCTGAAGCTTTCTTT. It specifies CASSVGDRVFPEAFF.

This clonotype was observed many times. This chain joins TRBV5-1 and TRBJ2-7; D is unclear. CDR1 and CDR2 (germline): SGHRS, YFSETQ. The V gene lost 4 bases and the J gene lost 12 bases, with 20 bases spanning the gap. CDR3 length: 13 residues. CDR3 sequence reads: CASSLDGPNRVYF. Here the CDR3 DNA reads TGCGCCAGCAGCCTTGACGGACCGAACCGCGTGTACTTC.

This clonotype was counted many times. In DNA form, the CDR3 reads TGTGCCAGCAGTTCCGGACAGGGGATGAACACTGAAGCTTTCTTT. The encoded protein is CASSSGQGMNTEAFF. The chain links TRBV12-3 or TRBV12-4 to TRBJ1-1; 9 positions agree with TRBD1. V dropped 4 bases and J dropped 0; count of bases not matched to a gene: 3. The CDR3 runs 15 residues.

This clonotype was detected many times. The V call is TRBV27, the J call TRBJ2-7, with 13 bases lining up with TRBD2. Germline V gene data show CDR1 as MNHEY and CDR2 as SMNVEV (reference sequence). The CDR3 loop spans 17 amino acids. Trimming at V came to 6 bases and at J to 3 bases, leaving 11 bases not matched to a gene. The CDR3 loop is CASSKTSGRLVVYEQYF. CDR3 DNA sequence: TGTGCCAGCAGCAAGACTAGCGGGAGGCTAGTTGTCTACGAGCAGTACTTC.

This clonotype was seen ten or more times. The CDR3 sequence is CAASQENNQPQHF. The DNA of the CDR3 is TGTGCCGCATCCCAGGAGAACAATCAGCCCCAGCATTTT. This sequence joins TRBV10-3 and TRBJ1-5; D remains ambiguous. CDR3 length: 13 amino acids. Trimming left V 11 bases short and J 3 bases short, with 14 bases between. Germline lookup yields CDR1 ENHRY and CDR2 SYGVKD.

CDR3 sequence (DNA): TGTGCCAGCAGGGAGACTACAACACCCTACGAGCAGTACTTC. Encoded protein: CASRETTTPYEQYF. The gene calls are TRBV6-1 and TRBJ2-7; possible D gene TRBD2, 5 bases. V gave up 6 bases and J gave up 2 bases, with 14 bases separating them. The CDR3 spans 14 residues. CDR1 and CDR2 from the germline V gene are MNHNS and SASEGT.

The chain couples TRBV12-5 to TRBJ2-7; a possible D gene is TRBD1 (5 bases). The CDR3 loop spans 15 amino acids. With 5 bases removed from V and 2 bases from J, the gap between germline ends came to 16 bases. Per the germline V gene, CDR1 is LGHNT and CDR2 is FRNRAP. The CDR3 reads CASGGDRMNPYEQYF. CDR3 nucleotides: TGTGCTAGTGGTGGCGACAGAATGAATCCCTACGAGCAGTACTTC.

This clonotype was recorded many times. The chain employs TRBV18 and TRBJ1-1; no definite D call. Between the trimmed V and J ends, which lost 6 bases and 1 base, there was a span of 9 bases. Germline loops: CDR1 KGHSH, CDR2 LQKENI. This CDR3 contains 13 residues. The CDR3 here is CASSVTQNTEAFF. For the CDR3, the DNA is TGTGCCAGCTCTGTAACGCAGAACACTGAAGCTTTCTTT.

This clonotype was counted at least ten times. The CDR3 region is CASSLARVNTGELFF. As DNA, the CDR3 is TGTGCCAGCAGCTTAGCCAGGGTAAACACCGGGGAGCTGTTTTTT. The V call is TRBV7-2, the J call TRBJ2-2; the D gene is possibly TRBD1 (5 bases). The CDR3 covers 15 residues. V lost 0 bases to trimming and J lost 2 bases, with 7 bases between them. Germline-derived CDR1 and CDR2 are SGHTA and FQGNSA.

In this sample, this clonotype turned up many times. The V gene is TRBV5-1, the J gene TRBJ2-7; 11 positions agree with TRBD2. V dropped 2 bases and J dropped 4; count of bases not matched to a gene: 8. Looked up from germline, CDR1 is SGHRS and CDR2 is YFSETQ. The CDR3 has 16 amino acids. CDR3 bases: TGCGCCAGCAGCTTCAGTAGCGGGAGGGCCGTGTACGAGCAGTACTTC. This translates into CASSFSSGRAVYEQYF.

This clonotype was counted only a few times. The chain joins TRBV18 to TRBJ2-7; possibly TRBD2 for D (6 bases). The length of the CDR3 is 13 residues. V was clipped by 5 bases and J by 6 bases, with 14 bases between them. In germline, CDR1 is KGHSH, CDR2 LQKENI. CDR3 coding DNA: TGTGCCAGCTCATCATCAACTAGCCCCGAGCAGTACTTC. It encodes CASSSSTSPEQYF.

This clonotype was seen many times. This chain connects TRBV11-2 to TRBJ2-7; TRBD2 matches 9 bases. V dropped 6 bases and J dropped 5; count of bases not matched to a gene: 8. This CDR3 is built from 14 residues. Germline CDR1 reads SGHAT; CDR2 reads FQNNGV. CDR3 sequence reads: CASRIAGAGHEQYF. The CDR3 DNA reads as TGTGCCAGCAGGATAGCGGGAGCCGGCCACGAGCAGTACTTC.